This TCR beta chain was recovered during a study of CD8+ T cells in alopecia areata (dated by TCRdb to about 2018). With regard to the full study: To study T cell clonal expansion in alopecia areata, the researchers applied high-throughput TCRbeta sequencing to both the C3H/HeJ mouse model and human patients. On the human side, TCRbeta sequencing was run on scalp tissue and on sorted CD4+ and CD8+ peripheral blood T cells from healthy controls and from alopecia areata patients with either patchy or totalis/universalis disease. Clonality in the scalp was compared among normal scalp (n=4), patchy alopecia areata scalp (n=8), and alopecia totalis/universalis scalp (n=8). RNA was extracted with the PAXgene miRNA kit for fixed scalp, the miRNeasy kit for PBMCs, and the RNeasy kit for mouse skin. Amplification of TCRbeta CDR3 regions was done by immunoSEQ multiplex PCR using 35 Vbeta forward primers and 13 Jbeta reverse primers.

Library generation was performed with the immunoSEQ multiplex PCR assay. For TCR sequencing, RNA was extracted from every sample and reverse transcribed into cDNA to serve as template. First-strand cDNA was synthesized with SuperScript III using a 2:1 mix of oligo-dT and random hexamers. Amplification bias was assessed with a synthetic immune receptor repertoire, and residual bias was removed computationally. From the authors' description of their analysis: After raw reads were preprocessed to remove errors, the CDR3 was defined following IMGT conventions as running from the conserved cysteine to phenylalanine. Clonality was computed by normalizing Shannon entropy by log2 of the number of productive unique TCRs and subtracting the result from 1. Scalp TCRbeta sequences were cross-referenced with sorted blood CD4 and CD8 repertoires so that the CD4 or CD8 identity of scalp clones could be inferred. TCRdb stores this immuneACCESS table with in-frame sequences only. Part of the clones is absent; in the studies checked, under half of the shortfall reflects unresolved V genes, and no reason is known for the rest. V and J calls and clone size follow that table, whereas D and trimming were derived from the DNA. This sample holds a few hundred thousand clones; about 56% were observed only once. 4.9% of the sample lies in the top ten.

PBMCs were isolated by density centrifugation and stained for CD3, CD4 and CD8, after which CD4+ and CD8+ T cells were sorted on a FACSAria. Scalp biopsies and blood samples were obtained from unaffected controls. Remarks on this clone: Which antigen it targets is not known. Base qualities were left out, and no much larger clone turns up one base away.

The paper's findings and limits, for the study overall: Compared with normal scalp, lesional scalp, particularly in alopecia totalis/universalis, had higher clonality and more expanded CD8+ clones, which suggests antigenic drive. Scalp TCR repertoire analysis is complicated because resident alphabeta T cells in normal human skin are also sequenced, whereas mouse skin is dominated by gammadelta T cells. TCR sequences shared between patients were less clear than in mice, possibly partly because of HLA diversity in the patient population.

The specimen was CD8+ T cells sorted from blood. The sequence derives from a human donor in good health.

In nucleotides, the sequence is TGTGCCAGCTCACCGACCGCCCCAGGAGCTTCGGAGACCCAGTACTTC. Its coded protein is CASSPTAPGASETQYF. The chain is made from TRBV18 and TRBJ2-5; too little of a D gene remains to name it. CDR1 and CDR2 are drawn from the germline V gene: KGHSH, LQKENI. Deletion took 3 bases off V and 5 bases off J, with a span of 19 bases between the germline ends. Reading from cysteine to phenylalanine, the CDR3 counts 16 amino acids. Only the CDR3 DNA stays, 48 bases, in frame from base 1.